This T cell receptor (beta chain) was sequenced in a study of early T cells in non-severe SARS-CoV-2 infection. Overall study: Investigators sequenced bulk RNA drawn from unsorted whole blood, and chains remained unpaired. General study points: Using VDJdb, the matching emphasized anti-spike CD8 responses while missing private and CD4 specificities.

Germline assignment: CDR1 MNHEY and CDR2 SMNVEV (reference sequence). The junction had 8 bases not matched to a gene; V was cut back by 5 bases and J by 3 bases. CDR3 length: 16 residues. Separate cDNA molecules each had unique molecular identifiers attached to them. Using its own MiXCR run on the 5' RACE reads, TCRdb lists one record per CDR3 protein. The data hold tens of thousands of distinct CDR3 sequences, with around 9.3% observed a single time. This clonotype was detected only a few times. Antigen: not known. The sequencing here drew on whole blood, taken at baseline. The source of this sequence is an adult who was a healthcare worker with PCR-confirmed SARS-CoV-2 infection or an uninfected control (not recorded which). This chain uses TRBV27 with TRBJ2-7; 12 positions match TRBD2. The DNA for the CDR3 is TGTGCCAGCAGTCCCTGGACTAGCGGGACAAGCTACGAGCAGTACTTC. Protein product: CASSPWTSGTSYEQYF.